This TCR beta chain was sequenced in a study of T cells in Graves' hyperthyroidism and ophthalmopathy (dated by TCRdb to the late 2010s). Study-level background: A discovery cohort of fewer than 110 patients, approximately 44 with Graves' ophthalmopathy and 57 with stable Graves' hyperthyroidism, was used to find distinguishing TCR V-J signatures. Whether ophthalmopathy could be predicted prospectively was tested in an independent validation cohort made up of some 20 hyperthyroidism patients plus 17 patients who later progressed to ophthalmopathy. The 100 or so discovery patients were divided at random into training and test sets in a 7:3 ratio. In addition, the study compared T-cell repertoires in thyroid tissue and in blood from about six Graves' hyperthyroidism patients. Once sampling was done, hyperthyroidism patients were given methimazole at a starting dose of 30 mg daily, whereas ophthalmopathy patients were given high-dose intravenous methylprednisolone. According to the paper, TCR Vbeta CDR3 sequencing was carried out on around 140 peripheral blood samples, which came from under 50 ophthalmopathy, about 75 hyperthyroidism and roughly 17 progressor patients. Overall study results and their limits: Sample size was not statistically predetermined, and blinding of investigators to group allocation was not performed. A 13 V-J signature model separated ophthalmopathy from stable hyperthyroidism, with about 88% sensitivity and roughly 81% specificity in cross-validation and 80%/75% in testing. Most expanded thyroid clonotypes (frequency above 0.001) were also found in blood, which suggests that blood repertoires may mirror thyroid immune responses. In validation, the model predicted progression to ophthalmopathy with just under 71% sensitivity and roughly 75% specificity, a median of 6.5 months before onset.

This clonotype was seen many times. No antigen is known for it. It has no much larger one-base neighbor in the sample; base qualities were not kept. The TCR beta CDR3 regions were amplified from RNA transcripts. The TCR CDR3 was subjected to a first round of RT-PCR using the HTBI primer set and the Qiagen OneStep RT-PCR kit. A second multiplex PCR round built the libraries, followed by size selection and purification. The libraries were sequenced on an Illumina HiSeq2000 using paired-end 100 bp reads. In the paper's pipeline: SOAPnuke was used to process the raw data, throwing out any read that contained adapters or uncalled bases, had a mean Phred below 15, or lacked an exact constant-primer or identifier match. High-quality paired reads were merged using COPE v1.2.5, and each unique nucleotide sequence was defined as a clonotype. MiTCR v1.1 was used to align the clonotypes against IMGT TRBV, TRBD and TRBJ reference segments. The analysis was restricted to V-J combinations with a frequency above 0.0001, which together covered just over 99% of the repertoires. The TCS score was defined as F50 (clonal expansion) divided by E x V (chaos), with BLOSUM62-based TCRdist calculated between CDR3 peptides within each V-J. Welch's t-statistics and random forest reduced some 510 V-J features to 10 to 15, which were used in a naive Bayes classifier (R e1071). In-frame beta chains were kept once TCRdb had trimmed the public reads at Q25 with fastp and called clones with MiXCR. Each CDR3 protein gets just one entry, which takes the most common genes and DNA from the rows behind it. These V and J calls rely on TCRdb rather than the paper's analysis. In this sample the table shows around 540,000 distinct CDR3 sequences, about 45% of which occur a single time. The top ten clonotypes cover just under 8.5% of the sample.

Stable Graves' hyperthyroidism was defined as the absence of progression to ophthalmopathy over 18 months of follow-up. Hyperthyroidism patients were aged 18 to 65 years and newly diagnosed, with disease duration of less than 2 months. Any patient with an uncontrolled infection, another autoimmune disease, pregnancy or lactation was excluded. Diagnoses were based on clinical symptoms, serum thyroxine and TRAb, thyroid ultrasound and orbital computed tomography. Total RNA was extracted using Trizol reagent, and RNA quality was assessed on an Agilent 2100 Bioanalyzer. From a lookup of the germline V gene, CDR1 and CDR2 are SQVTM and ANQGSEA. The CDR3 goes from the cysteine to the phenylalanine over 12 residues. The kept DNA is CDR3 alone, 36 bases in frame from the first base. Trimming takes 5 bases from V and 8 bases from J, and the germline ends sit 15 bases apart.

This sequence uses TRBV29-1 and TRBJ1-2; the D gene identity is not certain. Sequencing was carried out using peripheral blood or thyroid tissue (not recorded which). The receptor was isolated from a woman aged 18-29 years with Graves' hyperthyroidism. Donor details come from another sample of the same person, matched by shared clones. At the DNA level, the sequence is TGCAGCGTTTGGCCCCTGAAGTTCGGCTACACCTTC. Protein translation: CSVWPLKFGYTF.